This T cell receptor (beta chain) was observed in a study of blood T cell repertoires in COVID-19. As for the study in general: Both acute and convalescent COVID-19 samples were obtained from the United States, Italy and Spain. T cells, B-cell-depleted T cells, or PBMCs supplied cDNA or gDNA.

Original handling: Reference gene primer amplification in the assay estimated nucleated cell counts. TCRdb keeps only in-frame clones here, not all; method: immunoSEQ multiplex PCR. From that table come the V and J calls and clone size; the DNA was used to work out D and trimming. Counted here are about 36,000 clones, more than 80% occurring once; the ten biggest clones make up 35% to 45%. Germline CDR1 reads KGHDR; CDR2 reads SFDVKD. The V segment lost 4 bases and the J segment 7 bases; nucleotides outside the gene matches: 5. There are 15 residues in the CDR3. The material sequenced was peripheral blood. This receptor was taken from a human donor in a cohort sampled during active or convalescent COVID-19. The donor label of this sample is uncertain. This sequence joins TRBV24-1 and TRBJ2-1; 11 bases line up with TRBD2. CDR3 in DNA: TGTGCCACCAGTGAGGTGACTAGCGGGAAGAATGAGCAGTTCTTC. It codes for CATSEVTSGKNEQFF.